What follows is one T cell receptor beta chain and its context. Germline V lookup: CDR1 SGHAT, CDR2 FQNNGV. V lost 5 bases and J lost 4; bases outside the gene matches: 9. The CDR3 runs to 16 residues. This entry belongs to a study of blood T cell repertoires in COVID-19. The assay was immunoSEQ multiplex PCR, and TCRdb's table has in-frame clones only and misses some. This table holds approximately 140,000 clones, around 86% found once. The TCR originated in a man aged 40-49 years with active or convalescent COVID-19. Sequenced material: peripheral blood. J is TRBJ2-2 and V is TRBV11-2; 8 nucleotides match TRBD1. The CDR3 spells CASSPGQGRSTGELFF. CDR3 bases: TGTGCCAGCAGCCCTGGACAGGGTAGATCCACCGGGGAGCTGTTTTTT.